This TCR beta chain was profiled in a study of blood T cell repertoires in COVID-19. One Seattle source followed patients from active infection through their disease course. Germline CDR1 and CDR2: MNHEY and SVGAGI. The CDR3 sequence is 15 residues long. J was trimmed by 4 bases and V by 6 bases; bases with no gene match: 11. Using immunoSEQ multiplex PCR, the repertoire was profiled, and TCRdb retains in-frame clones only, with some absent. The sample has 350,000 or so clones, more than 70% seen once; the top ten hold approximately 1.8%. The sequencing input was peripheral blood. The chain joins TRBV6-5 to TRBJ2-5; 7 nucleotides line up with TRBD2. This TCR was recovered from a woman younger than 45 with COVID-19, enrolled during active disease. The CDR3 DNA is TGTGCCAGCAGGTCCTGGGGGGGATCAGGAGAGACCCAGTACTTC. Amino acids: CASRSWGGSGETQYF.